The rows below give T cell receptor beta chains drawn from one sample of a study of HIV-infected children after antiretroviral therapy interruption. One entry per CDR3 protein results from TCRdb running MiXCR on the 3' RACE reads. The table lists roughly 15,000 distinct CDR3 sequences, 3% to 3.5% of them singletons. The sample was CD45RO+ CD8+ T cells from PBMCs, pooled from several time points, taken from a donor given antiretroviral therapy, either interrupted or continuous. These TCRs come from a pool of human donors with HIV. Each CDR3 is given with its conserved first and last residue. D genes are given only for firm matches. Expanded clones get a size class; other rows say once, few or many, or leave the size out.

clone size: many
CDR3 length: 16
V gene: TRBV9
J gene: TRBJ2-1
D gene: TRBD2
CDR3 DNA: TGTGCCAGCAGCGTAGATGCGGGGGGGCTGGTAAATGAGCAGTTCTTC
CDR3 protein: CASSVDAGGLVNEQFF

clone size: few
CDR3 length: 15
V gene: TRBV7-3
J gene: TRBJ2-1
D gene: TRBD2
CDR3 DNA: TGTGCCAGCAGCTTTAGCGGGGGGGAGTACAATGAGCAGTTATTC
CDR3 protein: CASSFSGGEYNEQLF

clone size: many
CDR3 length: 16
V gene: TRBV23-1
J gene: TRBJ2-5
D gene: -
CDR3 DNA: TGCGCCAGCAGTCAATCTACCGGGACCTCTCAAGAGACCCAGTACTTC
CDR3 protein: CASSQSTGTSQETQYF

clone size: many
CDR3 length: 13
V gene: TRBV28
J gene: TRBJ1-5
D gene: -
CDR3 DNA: TGTGCCAGCAGCCATACAGGGTGGCAGCCCCAGCATTTT
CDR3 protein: CASSHTGWQPQHF

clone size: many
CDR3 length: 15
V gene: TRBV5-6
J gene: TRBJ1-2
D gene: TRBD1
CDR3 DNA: TGTGCCAGCAGCACCCCTACCGGGACAGGGGATGGCTACACCTTC
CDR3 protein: CASSTPTGTGDGYTF

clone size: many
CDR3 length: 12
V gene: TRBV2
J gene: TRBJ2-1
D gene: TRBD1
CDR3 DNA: TGTGCCAGCAGCGGACAGGGTGGCGAGCAGTTCTTC
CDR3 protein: CASSGQGGEQFF

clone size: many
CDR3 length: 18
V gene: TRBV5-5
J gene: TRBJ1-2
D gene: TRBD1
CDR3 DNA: TGTGCCAGCAGCACCTGGACAGGGCATAATTCATGGATGTATGGCTACACCTTC
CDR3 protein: CASSTWTGHNSWMYGYTF

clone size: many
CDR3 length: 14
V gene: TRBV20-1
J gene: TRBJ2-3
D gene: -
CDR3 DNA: TGCAGTGCTGGTAGGGGGGAACTCACAGATACGCAGTATTTT
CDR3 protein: CSAGRGELTDTQYF

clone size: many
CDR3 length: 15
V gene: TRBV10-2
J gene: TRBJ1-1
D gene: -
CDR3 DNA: TGCGCCAGCAGTAATCTTGGGGGTTGGAGCACTGAAGCTTTCTTT
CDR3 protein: CASSNLGGWSTEAFF

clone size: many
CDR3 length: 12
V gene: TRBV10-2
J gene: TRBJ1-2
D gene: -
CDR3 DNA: TGCGCCAGCCGAGGACAGCTTTATGGCTACACCTTC
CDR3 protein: CASRGQLYGYTF

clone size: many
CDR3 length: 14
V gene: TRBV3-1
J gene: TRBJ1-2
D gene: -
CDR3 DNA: TGTGCCAGCAGCCCCGGGCCAGGGCCCTATGGCTACACCTTC
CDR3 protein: CASSPGPGPYGYTF

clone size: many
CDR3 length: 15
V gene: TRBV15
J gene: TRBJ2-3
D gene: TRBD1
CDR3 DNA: TGTGCCACCAGCAGAGACAGGGGGAATTCAGATACGCAGTATTTT
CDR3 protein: CATSRDRGNSDTQYF

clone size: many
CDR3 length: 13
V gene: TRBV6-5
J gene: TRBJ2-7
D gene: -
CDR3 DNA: TGTGCCAGCAGTTATTCCCTCTCCTACGAGCAGTACTTC
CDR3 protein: CASSYSLSYEQYF

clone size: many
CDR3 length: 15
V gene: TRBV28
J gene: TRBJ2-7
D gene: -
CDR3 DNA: TGTGCCAGCAGGTCGATATCAGGTCTCACCTACGAGCAGTACTTC
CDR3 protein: CASRSISGLTYEQYF

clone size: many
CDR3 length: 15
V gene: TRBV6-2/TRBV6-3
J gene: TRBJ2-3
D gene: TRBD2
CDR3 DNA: TGTGCCAGCAGCCCCAGCGGGGGGGCCACAGATACGCAGTATTTT
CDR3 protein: CASSPSGGATDTQYF

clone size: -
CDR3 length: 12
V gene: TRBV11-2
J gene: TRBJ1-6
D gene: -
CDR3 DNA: TGTGCCAGCAGCTTAGGGGAAGGGGACCTCCACTTT
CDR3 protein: CASSLGEGDLHF